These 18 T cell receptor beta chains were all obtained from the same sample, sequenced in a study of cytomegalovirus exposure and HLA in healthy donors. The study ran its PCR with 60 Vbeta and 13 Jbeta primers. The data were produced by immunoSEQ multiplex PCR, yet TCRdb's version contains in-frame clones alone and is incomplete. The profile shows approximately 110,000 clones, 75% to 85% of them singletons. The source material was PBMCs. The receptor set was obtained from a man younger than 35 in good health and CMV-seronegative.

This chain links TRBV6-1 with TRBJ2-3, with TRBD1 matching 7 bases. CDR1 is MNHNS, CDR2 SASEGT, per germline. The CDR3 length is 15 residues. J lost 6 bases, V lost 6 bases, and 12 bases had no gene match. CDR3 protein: CASSHFETGRDTQYF. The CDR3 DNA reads TGTGCCAGCAGCCACTTTGAGACAGGGCGGGATACGCAGTATTTT.

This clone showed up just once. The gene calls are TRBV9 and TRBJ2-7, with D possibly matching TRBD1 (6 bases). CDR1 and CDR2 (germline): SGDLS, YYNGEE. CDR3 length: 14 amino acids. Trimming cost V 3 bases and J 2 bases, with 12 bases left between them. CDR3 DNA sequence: TGTGCCAGCAGCGAGGGGGACGGACCCTACGAGCAGTACTTC. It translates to CASSEGDGPYEQYF.

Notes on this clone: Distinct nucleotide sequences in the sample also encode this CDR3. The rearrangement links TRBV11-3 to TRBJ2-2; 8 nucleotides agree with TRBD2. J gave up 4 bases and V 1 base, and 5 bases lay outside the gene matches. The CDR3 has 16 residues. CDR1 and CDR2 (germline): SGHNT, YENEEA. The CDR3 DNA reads TGTGCCAGCAGCTTAGTGAGCGGGAGTCGCACCGGGGAGCTGTTTTTT. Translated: CASSLVSGSRTGELFF.

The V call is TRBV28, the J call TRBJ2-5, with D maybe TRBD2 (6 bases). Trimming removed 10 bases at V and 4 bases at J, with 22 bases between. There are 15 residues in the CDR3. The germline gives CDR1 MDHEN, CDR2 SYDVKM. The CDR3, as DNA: TGTGCCACCACCTCCCTAGCGCCTAGGGGAGAGACCCAGTACTTC. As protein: CATTSLAPRGETQYF.

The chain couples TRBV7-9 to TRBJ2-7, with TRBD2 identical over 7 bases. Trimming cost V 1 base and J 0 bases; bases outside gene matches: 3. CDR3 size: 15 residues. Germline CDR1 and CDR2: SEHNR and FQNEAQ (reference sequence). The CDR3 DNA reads TGTGCCAGCAGCTTAGGTGGGGGGGGCTCCTACGAGCAGTACTTC. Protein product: CASSLGGGGSYEQYF.

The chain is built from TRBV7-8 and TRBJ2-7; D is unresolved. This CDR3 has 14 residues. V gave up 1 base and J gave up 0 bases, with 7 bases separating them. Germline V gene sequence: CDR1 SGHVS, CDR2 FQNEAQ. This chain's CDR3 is CASSLDVSSYEQYF. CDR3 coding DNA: TGTGCCAGCAGCTTAGATGTGAGCTCCTACGAGCAGTACTTC.

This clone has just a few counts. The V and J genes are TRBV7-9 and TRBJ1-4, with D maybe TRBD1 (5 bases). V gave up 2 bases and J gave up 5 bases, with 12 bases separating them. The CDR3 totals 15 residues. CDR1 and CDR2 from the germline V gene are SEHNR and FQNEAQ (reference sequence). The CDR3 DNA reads TGTGCCAGCAGCTTAAGAGGGGAGGGCAATGAAAAACTGTTTTTT. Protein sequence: CASSLRGEGNEKLFF.

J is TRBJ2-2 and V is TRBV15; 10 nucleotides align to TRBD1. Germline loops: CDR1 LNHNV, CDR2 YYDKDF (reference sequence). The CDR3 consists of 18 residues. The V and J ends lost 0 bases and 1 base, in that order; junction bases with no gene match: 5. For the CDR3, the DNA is TGTGCCACCAGCAGAGATGGGACAGGGGCCCTGAACACCGGGGAGCTGTTTTTT. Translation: CATSRDGTGALNTGELFF. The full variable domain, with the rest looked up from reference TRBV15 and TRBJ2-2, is DAMVIQNPRYQVTQFGKPVTLSCSQTLNHNVMYWYQQKSSQAPKLLFHYYDKDFNNEADTPDNFQSRRPNTSFCFLDIRSPGLGDTAMYLCATSRDGTGALNTGELFFGEGSRLTVL.

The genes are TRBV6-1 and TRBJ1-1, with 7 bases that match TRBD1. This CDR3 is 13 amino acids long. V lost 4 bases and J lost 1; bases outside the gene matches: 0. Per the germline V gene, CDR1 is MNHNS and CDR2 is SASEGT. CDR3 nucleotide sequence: TGTGCCAGCAGTGGACAGGGGAACACTGAAGCTTTCTTT. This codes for CASSGQGNTEAFF.

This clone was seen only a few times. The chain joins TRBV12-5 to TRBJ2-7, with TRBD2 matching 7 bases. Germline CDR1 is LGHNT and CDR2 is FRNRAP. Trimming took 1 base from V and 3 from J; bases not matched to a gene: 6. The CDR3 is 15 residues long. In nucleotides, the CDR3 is TGTGCTAGTGGTTTGGAGGCGGGAGCTAACTACGAGCAGTACTTC. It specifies CASGLEAGANYEQYF.

This CDR3 is CASSPQGGNTIYF. DNA for the CDR3: TGTGCCAGTAGCCCTCAGGGTGGAAACACCATATATTTT. The rearrangement links TRBV19 to TRBJ1-3, with a weak D call TRBD1 (5 bases). Trimming took 6 bases from V and 3 from J, leaving 9 bases between them. From germline, CDR1 is LNHDA and CDR2 SQIVND (reference sequence). This CDR3 comprises 13 residues. The whole variable domain, remainder taken from reference TRBV19 and TRBJ1-3, is DGGITQSPKYLFRKEGQNVTLSCEQNLNHDAMYWYRQDPGQGLRLIYYSQIVNDFQKGDIAEGYSVSREKKESFPLTVTSAQKNPTAFYLCASSPQGGNTIYFGEGSWLTVV.

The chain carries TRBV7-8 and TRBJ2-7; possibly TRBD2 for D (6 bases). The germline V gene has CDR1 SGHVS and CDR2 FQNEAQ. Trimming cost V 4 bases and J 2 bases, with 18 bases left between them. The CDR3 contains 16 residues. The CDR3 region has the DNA TGTGCCAGCAGCTCACCCCGCCAGGACTACCCCTACGAGCAGTACTTC. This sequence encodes CASSSPRQDYPYEQYF.

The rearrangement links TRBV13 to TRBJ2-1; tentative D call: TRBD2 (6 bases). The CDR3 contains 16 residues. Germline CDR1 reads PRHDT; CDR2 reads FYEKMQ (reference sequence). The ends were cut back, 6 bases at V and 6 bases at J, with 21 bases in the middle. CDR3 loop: CASSSGRLGGGNEQFF. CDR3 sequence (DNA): TGTGCCAGCAGTTCAGGGAGGCTGGGTGGGGGCAATGAGCAGTTCTTC. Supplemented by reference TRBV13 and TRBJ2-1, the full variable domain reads AAGVIQSPRHLIKEKRETATLKCYPIPRHDTVYWYQQGPGQDPQFLISFYEKMQSDKGSIPDRFSAQQFSDYHSELNMSSLELGDSALYFCASSSGRLGGGNEQFFGPGTRLTVL.

CDR3 sequence (DNA): TGTGCCAGCAGTCACGAGGGGCGAGGGACATACAATGAGCAGTTCTTC. The encoded protein is CASSHEGRGTYNEQFF. The chain has TRBV7-3 and TRBJ2-1; D perhaps matches TRBD1 (6 bases). Germline CDR1 and CDR2: SGHTA and FQGTGA. Trimming pared 6 bases from V and 4 bases from J, leaving 19 bases between. This CDR3 is built from 16 residues.

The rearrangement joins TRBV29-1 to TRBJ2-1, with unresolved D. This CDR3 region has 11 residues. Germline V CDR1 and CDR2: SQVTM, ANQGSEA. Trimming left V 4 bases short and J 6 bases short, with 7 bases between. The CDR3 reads CSVGASNEQFF. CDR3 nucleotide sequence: TGCAGCGTTGGGGCGAGCAATGAGCAGTTCTTC.

The chain's CDR3 is CASSYSGNYGYTF. The CDR3, as DNA: TGTGCCAGCAGTTATTCAGGGAACTATGGCTACACCTTC. V and J are TRBV27 and TRBJ1-2, with D maybe TRBD1 (5 bases). The germline V and J ends were trimmed by 4 bases and 2 bases, with 8 bases remaining between them. CDR1 and CDR2 (germline): MNHEY, SMNVEV (reference sequence). The CDR3 spans 13 residues.

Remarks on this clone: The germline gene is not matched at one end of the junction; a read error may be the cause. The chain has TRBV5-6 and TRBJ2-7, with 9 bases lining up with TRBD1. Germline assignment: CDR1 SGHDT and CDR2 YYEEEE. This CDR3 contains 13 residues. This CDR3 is CASSRGQGYEQYF. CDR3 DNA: TGCGCCAGCAGCCGAGGACAGGGGTACGAGCAGTACTTC.

The CDR3 region has the DNA TGTGCCAGTAGGAACTGGGACAGGGGTTTGGAGACCCAGTACTTC. Translation gives CASRNWDRGLETQYF. The rearrangement links TRBV19 to TRBJ2-5; TRBD1 matches 10 bases. CDR1 is LNHDA and CDR2 is SQIVND in the germline V gene (reference sequence). V dropped 6 bases and J dropped 5; count of bases not matched to a gene: 9. CDR3 length equals 15 residues.